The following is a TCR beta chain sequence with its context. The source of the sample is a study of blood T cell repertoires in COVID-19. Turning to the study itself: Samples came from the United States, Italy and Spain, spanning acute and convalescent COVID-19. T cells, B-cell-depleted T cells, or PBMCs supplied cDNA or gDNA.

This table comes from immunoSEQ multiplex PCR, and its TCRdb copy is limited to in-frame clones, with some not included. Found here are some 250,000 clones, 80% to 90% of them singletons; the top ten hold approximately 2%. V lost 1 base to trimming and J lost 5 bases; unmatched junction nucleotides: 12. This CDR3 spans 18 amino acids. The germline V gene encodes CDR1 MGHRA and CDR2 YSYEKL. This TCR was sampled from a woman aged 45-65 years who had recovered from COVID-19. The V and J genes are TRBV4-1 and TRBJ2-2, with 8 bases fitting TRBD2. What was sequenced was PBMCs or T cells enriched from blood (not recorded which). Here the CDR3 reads CASSQVSQAGVRTGELFF. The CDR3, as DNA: TGCGCCAGCAGCCAAGTATCCCAAGCGGGAGTGCGGACCGGGGAGCTGTTTTTT.